These 21 T cell receptor beta chains came from one sample sequenced in a study of blood T cells in healthy people across ages. Together with a sample-barcoded 5' primer, a J-beta primer mix was included in a second PCR lasting roughly 6 to 12 cycles. One entry per CDR3 protein results from TCRdb running MiXCR on the 5' RACE reads. Altogether about 720,000 distinct CDR3 sequences are present, over 20% being singletons, with the ten largest covering roughly 22%. Material for sequencing was blood. The origin of the receptors is a man aged 70-80 years in good health.

The genes are TRBV20-1 and TRBJ1-1; D gene uncertain. Germline assignment: CDR1 DFQATT and CDR2 SNEGSKA (reference sequence). The CDR3 spans 13 residues. V lost 3 bases and J lost 6, with 14 bases in between. The CDR3 DNA sequence: TGCAGTGCTAGTGGGTTGGTACCACCTGAAGCTTTCTTT. It is translated as CSASGLVPPEAFF.

This clonotype was counted between two and nine times. The chain couples TRBV29-1 to TRBJ2-2, with D unresolved. Germline V gene sequence: CDR1 SQVTM, CDR2 ANQGSEA. CDR3 length: 14 amino acids. The V end lost 1 base, the J end lost 0 bases, and 6 bases lay between the germline ends. In DNA form, the CDR3 reads TGCAGCGTTGAAGTGCCAACGAACACCGGGGAGCTGTTTTTT. Translation gives CSVEVPTNTGELFF.

The chain uses TRBV29-1 and TRBJ2-3; 9 bases line up with TRBD2. CDR1 and CDR2 from the germline V gene are SQVTM and ANQGSEA. The V and J ends lost 7 bases and 0 bases, in that order; junction bases with no gene match: 8. This CDR3 is built from 15 residues. CDR3 DNA sequence: TGCAGCGGCCGACGACTAGCGGAGAGCACAGATACGCAGTATTTT. This gives the protein CSGRRLAESTDTQYF.

The rearrangement uses TRBV20-1 and TRBJ2-3; D is possibly TRBD1 (6 bases). Looked up from germline, CDR1 is DFQATT and CDR2 is SNEGSKA (reference sequence). The CDR3 is 16 residues long. V lost 0 bases, J lost 2 bases, and 15 bases lay in between. The CDR3 loop is CSAREETGLPTDTQYF. CDR3 nucleotide sequence: TGCAGTGCTAGAGAGGAGACAGGACTCCCCACAGATACGCAGTATTTT.

This clonotype was counted between two and nine times. The V and J genes are TRBV12-3 or TRBV12-4 and TRBJ2-3, with 7 bases fitting TRBD1. V dropped 5 bases and J dropped 0; count of bases not matched to a gene: 5. The CDR3 spans 15 residues. The CDR3 bases are TGTGCCAGCAGTCCTTCGACAGGGAGCACAGATACGCAGTATTTT. Protein product: CASSPSTGSTDTQYF.

In this sample, this clonotype turned up a few times. The V call is TRBV7-8, the J call TRBJ1-1, with 7 bases that match TRBD1. The CDR3 loop spans 14 amino acids. After removal of 6 bases from V and 4 bases from J, the junction contained 8 bases not matched to a gene. The germline gives CDR1 SGHVS, CDR2 FQNEAQ. The CDR3 protein is CASRPGQAPTEAFF. CDR3 coding DNA: TGTGCCAGCAGACCCGGACAGGCTCCCACTGAAGCTTTCTTT.

In this sample, this clonotype turned up a few times. The CDR3: CASSSTRLVQYF. The CDR3 nucleotides are TGTGCCAGCAGCTCGACACGTTTAGTTCAGTACTTC. J is TRBJ2-4 and V is TRBV14; no firm D call. This CDR3 has 12 amino acids. V lost 5 bases and J 11 bases, leaving 13 bases between the germline ends. Germline V gene sequence: CDR1 SGHDN, CDR2 FVKESK.

This clonotype was recorded at least ten times. The chain uses TRBV18 and TRBJ2-7, with D maybe TRBD1 (6 bases). V lost 4 bases and J 6 bases, leaving 10 bases between the germline ends. The CDR3 has 12 residues. CDR1 is KGHSH, CDR2 LQKENI, per germline. The CDR3 region has the DNA TGTGCCAGCTCACGACAGGTTAGCGAGCAGTACTTC. It is translated as CASSRQVSEQYF.

The V gene is TRBV20-1, the J gene TRBJ2-5; possibly TRBD2 for D (6 bases). The DNA end is a closer match to TRBJ2-1, so the J assignment may be wrong. This CDR3 region has 17 residues. Germline V lookup: CDR1 DFQATT, CDR2 SNEGSKA (reference sequence). DNA of the CDR3: TGCAGTGCCAAAAGGCTGCCCTTGGAGGGCCCGGGCAATGAGCAGTTCTTC. This sequence encodes CSAKRLPLEGPGNEQFF.

This clonotype was observed many times. The chain couples TRBV28 to TRBJ2-5; 7 bases align to TRBD2. The ends lost 5 bases at V and 7 bases at J; junction bases unmatched: 10. Germline CDR1 and CDR2: MDHEN and SYDVKM. The CDR3 is made up of 14 amino acids. The CDR3 DNA reads TGTGCCAGCAGTCCAACCGGGACTACCAGGACCCAGTACTTC. Protein: CASSPTGTTRTQYF.

This clonotype showed up just a few times. CDR3 sequence reads: CASSQLTEISGTYNEQFF. The CDR3 nucleotides are TGCGCCAGCAGCCAATTGACCGAGATCAGCGGAACCTACAATGAGCAGTTCTTC. The V and J genes are TRBV4-3 and TRBJ2-1; tentative D call: TRBD2 (5 bases). Deletions cut 2 bases from V and 2 bases from J, with 19 bases between. The CDR3 length is 18 residues. Germline values: CDR1 LGHNA, CDR2 YSLEER.

This rearrangement joins TRBV5-1 to TRBJ2-7; either TRBD1 or TRBD2 may supply D (7 bases each). V gave up 4 bases and J gave up 1 base, with 18 bases separating them. There are 16 residues in the CDR3. Germline values: CDR1 SGHRS, CDR2 YFSETQ. The DNA of the CDR3 is TGCGCCAGCAGCCTCCAGCCTCAGGGGGGGTCCTACGAGCAGTACTTC. The encoded protein is CASSLQPQGGSYEQYF.

CDR3 sequence reads: CASSLASSSGELFF. The CDR3 nucleotides read TGTGCCAGCAGCTTAGCCTCTAGCTCCGGGGAGCTGTTTTTT. V is TRBV7-9 and J is TRBJ2-2, with D perhaps TRBD2 (5 bases). This CDR3 region has 14 residues. Germline lookup yields CDR1 SEHNR and CDR2 FQNEAQ (reference sequence). V shed 0 bases and J shed 6 bases, with 8 bases lying between them.

This chain connects TRBV4-1 to TRBJ2-7, with 7 bases identical to TRBD1. Germline values: CDR1 MGHRA, CDR2 YSYEKL. The trim removed 3 bases at V and 5 bases at J, leaving 10 bases unmatched. The CDR3 length is 15 residues. CDR3 bases: TGCGCCAGCAGCCACCTAGACAGGGTATCTGACGAGCAGTACTTC. Protein product: CASSHLDRVSDEQYF.

This clonotype was counted between two and nine times. This chain joins TRBV5-1 and TRBJ2-3; 10 bases map to TRBD1. The CDR3 loop spans 15 amino acids. With V trimmed by 2 bases and J by 3 bases, 3 bases remained unmatched. Per germline, CDR1 SGHRS and CDR2 YFSETQ. CDR3 nucleotide sequence: TGCGCCAGCAGCTTCGAGGACAGGGGGACAGATACGCAGTATTTT. This encodes CASSFEDRGTDTQYF.

DNA for the CDR3: TGTGCCAGCAGAGGTAGCGGGGGACGGAGCACAGATACGCAGTATTTT. Translating it yields CASRGSGGRSTDTQYF. This rearrangement joins TRBV6-6 to TRBJ2-3, with 9 bases matching TRBD2. The germline CDR1 and CDR2 sequences are MNHNY and SVGAGI (reference sequence). The junction had 7 bases not matched to a gene; V was cut back by 6 bases and J by 0 bases. The CDR3 length is 16 residues.

This clonotype was observed a few times. This chain links TRBV20-1 with TRBJ2-3; 7 bases map to TRBD2. V gave up 6 bases and J gave up 4 bases; unmatched junction bases: 7. Germline CDR1 DFQATT, CDR2 SNEGSKA (reference sequence). The CDR3 covers 13 residues. In DNA, the CDR3 is TGCAGTGCCGAGACTAGCATCGCAGATACGCAGTATTTT. It codes for CSAETSIADTQYF.

This chain uses TRBV28 with TRBJ1-2, with D maybe TRBD1 (6 bases). The CDR3 has 15 residues. In germline, CDR1 is MDHEN, CDR2 SYDVKM. The V gene lost 4 bases and the J gene lost 0 bases, with 12 bases spanning the gap. CDR3 DNA sequence: TGTGCCAGCAGTTCTACAGGGCACTCTAACTATGGCTACACCTTC. Amino acid sequence: CASSSTGHSNYGYTF.

This clonotype was detected a few times. The chain carries TRBV5-1 and TRBJ1-4, with D uncertain. Germline-derived CDR1 and CDR2 are SGHRS and YFSETQ. V gave up 0 bases and J gave up 7 bases, with 13 bases separating them. The CDR3 is 15 residues long. CDR3 residues: CASSLAGDWSEKLFF. CDR3 coding DNA: TGCGCCAGCAGCTTGGCTGGGGATTGGTCTGAAAAACTGTTTTTT. Together with reference TRBV5-1 and TRBJ1-4, the CDR3 gives the full variable domain: KAGVTQTPRYLIKTRGQQVTLSCSPISGHRSVSWYQQTPGQGLQFLFEYFSETQRNKGNFPGRFSGRQFSNSRSEMNVSTLELGDSALYLCASSLAGDWSEKLFFGSGTQLSVL.

The V gene is TRBV10-3, the J gene TRBJ2-7; D tentatively reads TRBD1 or TRBD2 (6 bases each). The assigned J gene may be wrong: the sequence end matches TRBJ2-1 better. The germline V gene encodes CDR1 ENHRY and CDR2 SYGVKD. There are 16 residues in the CDR3. CDR3 DNA: TGTGCCATCAGCGCAAGGGGGGTCCGTGGAGGCAATGAGCAGTTCTTC. Its translation is CAISARGVRGGNEQFF.

The genes are TRBV4-1 and TRBJ2-3, with TRBD1 identical over 10 bases. The CDR3 totals 17 residues. The trim removed 2 bases at V and 3 bases at J, leaving 8 bases unmatched. The V gene's germline CDR1 is MGHRA and CDR2 YSYEKL. The chain's CDR3 is CASSQPWDRGGTDTQYF. In DNA, the CDR3 is TGCGCCAGCAGCCAACCCTGGGACAGGGGTGGGACAGATACGCAGTATTTT.